This T cell receptor beta chain is from a study of identical twins. Study conclusions and caveats: Donors were not followed over many years; analysis was cross-sectional.

This CDR3 is 19 amino acids long. Germline-derived CDR1 and CDR2 are MGHRA and YSYEKL. J lost 3 bases, V lost 0 bases, and 14 bases had no gene match. About this clonotype itself: Its antigen is currently unknown.

Every donor was a healthy Caucasian. TCRdb ran MiXCR on the 5' RACE reads and lists one entry per CDR3 protein. In the table there are 450,000 to 600,000 distinct CDR3 sequences, approximately 20% of which are singletons. These data were likewise used in another study, on yellow fever vaccine responses in identical twins. This second report adds: Twins reportedly appeared to share part of their vaccine T cell response while keeping part individual.

The sample comprised CD4+ T cells sorted from blood. The TCR was taken from a woman aged 18-29 years in good health. The chain links TRBV4-1 to TRBJ2-1; 7 bases align to TRBD2. For the CDR3, the DNA is TGCGCCAGCAGCCAAGATGCGGGGACTACCTCGAGGCTCTACAATGAGCAGTTCTTC. Translation: CASSQDAGTTSRLYNEQFF.